The present TCR beta chain was sequenced within a study of blood T cells in healthy people across ages. Every participating donor contributed about 10 milliliters of peripheral blood through a draw. Isolation of PBMCs gave at least 6.5 million cells per sample. The study's findings and limits: Because donor CMV status was unknown, expanded clonotype changes were possibly confounded. More naive CD4+ cells and higher diversity were found in long-lived than in aged donors.

Comment on this clonotype: Its antigen is as yet unknown.

The second PCR ran roughly 7 to 12 cycles with a sample-barcoded 5' primer and J-beta primers. TCRdb processed the 5' RACE reads anew with MiXCR; each CDR3 protein has one entry. The sample includes over 1,500,000 distinct CDR3 sequences, 39% of them seen just once. The sequencing input was blood. The receptor was isolated from a human donor in good health.

CDR3 loop: CASSLKGTGGYEQYF. The CDR3 region has the DNA TGTGCCAGCAGCTTAAAGGGTACAGGGGGGTACGAGCAGTACTTC. The rearrangement links TRBV7-3 to TRBJ2-7, with 8 bases lining up with TRBD1. The CDR3 runs to 15 residues. With 1 base clipped from V and 4 bases from J, the junction kept 6 bases outside the gene matches. CDR1 is SGHTA and CDR2 is FQGTGA in the germline V gene.